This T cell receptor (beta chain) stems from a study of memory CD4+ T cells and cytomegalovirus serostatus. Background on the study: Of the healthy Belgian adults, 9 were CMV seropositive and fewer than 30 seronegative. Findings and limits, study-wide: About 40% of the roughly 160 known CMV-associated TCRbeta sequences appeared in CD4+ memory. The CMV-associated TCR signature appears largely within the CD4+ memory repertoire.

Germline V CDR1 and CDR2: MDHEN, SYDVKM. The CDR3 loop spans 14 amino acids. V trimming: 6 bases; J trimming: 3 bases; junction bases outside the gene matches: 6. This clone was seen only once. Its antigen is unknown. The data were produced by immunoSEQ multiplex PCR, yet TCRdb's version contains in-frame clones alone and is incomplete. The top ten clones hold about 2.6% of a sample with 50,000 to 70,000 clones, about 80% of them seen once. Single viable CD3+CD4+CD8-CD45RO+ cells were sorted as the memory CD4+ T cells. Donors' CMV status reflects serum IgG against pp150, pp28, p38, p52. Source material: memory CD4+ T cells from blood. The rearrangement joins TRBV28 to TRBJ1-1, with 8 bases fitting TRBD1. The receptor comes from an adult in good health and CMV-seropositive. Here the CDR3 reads CASSRLTGDTEAFF. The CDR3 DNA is TGTGCCAGCAGCAGATTGACAGGGGACACTGAAGCTTTCTTT.